These 5 T cell receptor beta chains share one sample of origin, sequenced in a study of blood T cell repertoires in COVID-19. Sequencing was performed with immunoSEQ multiplex PCR; in TCRdb, only in-frame clones are kept and a portion is missing. The table lists over 45,000 clones, 82% of them singletons. The sequencing sample was made of peripheral blood. These receptor sequences come from a woman of 80 years or more with acute or convalescent COVID-19.

This clone was recorded once. V gene TRBV5-1 combines with J gene TRBJ1-1; D not certain. Trimming removed 4 bases at V and 0 bases at J, with 7 bases between. The CDR3 extends over 13 amino acids. Per the germline V gene, CDR1 is SGHRS and CDR2 is YFSETQ. The CDR3 region has the DNA TGCGCCAGCAGCCCCTATTTGAACACTGAAGCTTTCTTT. Its protein is CASSPYLNTEAFF. Complete variable domain (other parts from reference TRBV5-1 and TRBJ1-1): KAGVTQTPRYLIKTRGQQVTLSCSPISGHRSVSWYQQTPGQGLQFLFEYFSETQRNKGNFPGRFSGRQFSNSRSEMNVSTLELGDSALYLCASSPYLNTEAFFGQGTRLTVV.

The V and J genes are TRBV6-1 and TRBJ1-2, with 9 bases lining up with TRBD1. This CDR3 has 17 residues. The J segment lost 4 bases and the V segment lost 0 bases, leaving 9 bases of the junction unmatched. Germline CDR1 MNHNS, CDR2 SASEGT. The CDR3 DNA reads as TGTGCCAGCAGTGAAGCGATGGCCGCGACAGGGGGCTATGGCTACACCTTC. This translates into CASSEAMAATGGYGYTF.

The V and J genes are TRBV5-4 and TRBJ2-1; the D gene is possibly TRBD1 (6 bases). Per the germline V gene, CDR1 is SGHNT and CDR2 is YYREEE (reference sequence). The CDR3 is made up of 16 amino acids. V was pared by 0 bases and J by 3 bases, with 13 bases between. CDR3 nucleotides: TGTGCCAGCAGCTTGGCCTCAATAGGGGGCTACAATGAGCAGTTCTTC. Translated, it gives CASSLASIGGYNEQFF.

This clone was found once. The rearrangement links TRBV9 to TRBJ2-7; no firm D call. The CDR3 has 15 residues. V gave up 0 bases and J gave up 0 bases, with 10 bases separating them. Germline V gives CDR1 SGDLS, CDR2 YYNGEE. CDR3 nucleotides: TGTGCCAGCAGCGTAGCATCGGGTTTCTCCTACGAGCAGTACTTC. Its protein product is CASSVASGFSYEQYF.

V usage is TRBV7-3 and J usage is TRBJ1-2; TRBD1 matches at 7 bases. The CDR3 length is 13 residues. Germline lookup yields CDR1 SGHTA and CDR2 FQGTGA. The J segment lost 8 bases and the V segment lost 1 base, leaving 4 bases of the junction unmatched. The CDR3 sequence is CASSLRQGGGYTF. CDR3 nucleotide sequence: TGTGCCAGCAGCTTAAGACAGGGAGGCGGCTACACCTTC.